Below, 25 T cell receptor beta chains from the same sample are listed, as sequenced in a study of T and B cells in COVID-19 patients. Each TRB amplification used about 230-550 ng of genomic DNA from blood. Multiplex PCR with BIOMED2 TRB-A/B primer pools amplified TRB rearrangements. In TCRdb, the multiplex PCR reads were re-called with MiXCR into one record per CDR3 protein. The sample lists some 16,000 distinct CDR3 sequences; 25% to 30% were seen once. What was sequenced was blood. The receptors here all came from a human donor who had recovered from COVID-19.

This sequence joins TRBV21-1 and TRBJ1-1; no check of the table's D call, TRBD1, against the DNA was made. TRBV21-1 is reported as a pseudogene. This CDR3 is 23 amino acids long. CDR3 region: CASSSLGHLPMGQGAIRDTEAFF. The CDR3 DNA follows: TGTGCCAGCAGCAGCTTGGGCCATTTACCGATGGGACAGGGGGCGATCAGGGACACTGAAGCTTTCTTT.

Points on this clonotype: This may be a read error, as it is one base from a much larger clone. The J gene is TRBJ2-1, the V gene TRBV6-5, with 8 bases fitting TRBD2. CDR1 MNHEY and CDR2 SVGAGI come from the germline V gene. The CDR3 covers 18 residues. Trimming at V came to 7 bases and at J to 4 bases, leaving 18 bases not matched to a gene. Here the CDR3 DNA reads TGTGCCAGCACCCCCGGGGCGGGGACTAGAGGGAGATACAATGAGCAGTTCTTC. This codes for CASTPGAGTRGRYNEQFF.

DNA for the CDR3: TGTGCCAGCAGCTTATGGGCGGGGGAAGCAGATACGCAGTATTTT. Translating gives CASSLWAGEADTQYF. The V gene is TRBV7-6, the J gene TRBJ2-3, with 7 positions matching TRBD2. The CDR3 has 15 amino acids. Germline V gives CDR1 SGHVS, CDR2 FNYEAQ. Trimming at V came to 2 bases and at J to 4 bases, leaving 6 bases not matched to a gene.

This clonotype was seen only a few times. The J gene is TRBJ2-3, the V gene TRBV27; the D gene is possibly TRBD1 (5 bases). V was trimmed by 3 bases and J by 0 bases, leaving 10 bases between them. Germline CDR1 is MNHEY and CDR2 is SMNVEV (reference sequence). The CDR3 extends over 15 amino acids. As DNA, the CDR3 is TGTGCCAGCAGTTTGAGGACATCTAGCACAGATACGCAGTATTTT. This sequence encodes CASSLRTSSTDTQYF.

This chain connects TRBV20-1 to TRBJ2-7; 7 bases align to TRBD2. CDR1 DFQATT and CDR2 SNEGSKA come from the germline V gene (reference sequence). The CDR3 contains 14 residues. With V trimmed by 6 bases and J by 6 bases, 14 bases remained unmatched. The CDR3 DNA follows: TGCAGTGCGAGGCGTGGACTAGTAGGCGGCGAGCAGTACTTC. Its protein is CSARRGLVGGEQYF.

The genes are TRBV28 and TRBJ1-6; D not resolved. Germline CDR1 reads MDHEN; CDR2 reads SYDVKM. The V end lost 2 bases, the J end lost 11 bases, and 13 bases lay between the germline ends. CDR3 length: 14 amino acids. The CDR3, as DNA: TGTGCCAGCAGTTTAGAGGGTACCGGGGCACCCCTCCACTTT. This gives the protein CASSLEGTGAPLHF.

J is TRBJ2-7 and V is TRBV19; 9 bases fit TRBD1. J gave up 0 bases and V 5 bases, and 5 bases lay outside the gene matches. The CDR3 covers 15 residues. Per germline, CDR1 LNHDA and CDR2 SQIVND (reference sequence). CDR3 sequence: CASSPGQGSSYEQYF. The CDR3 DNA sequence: TGTGCCAGTAGTCCCGGACAGGGGAGCTCCTACGAGCAGTACTTC.

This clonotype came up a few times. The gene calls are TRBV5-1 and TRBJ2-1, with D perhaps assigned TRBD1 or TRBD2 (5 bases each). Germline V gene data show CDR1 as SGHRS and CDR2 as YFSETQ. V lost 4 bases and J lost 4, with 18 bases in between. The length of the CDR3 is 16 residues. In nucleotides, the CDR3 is TGCGCCAGCAGCCGTGGGACGCCGCCTCCATACAATGAGCAGTTCTTC. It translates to CASSRGTPPPYNEQFF.

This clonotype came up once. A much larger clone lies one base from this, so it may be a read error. For the CDR3, the DNA is TGTGCCAACAGCCTCGAAGAGACCCAGTACTTC. Its protein is CANSLEETQYF. The chain links TRBV6-2 or TRBV6-3 to TRBJ2-5, with D uncertain. The CDR3 has 11 amino acids. With 10 bases removed from V and 3 bases from J, the gap between germline ends came to 9 bases. CDR1 MNHEY and CDR2 SVGEGT come from the germline V gene.

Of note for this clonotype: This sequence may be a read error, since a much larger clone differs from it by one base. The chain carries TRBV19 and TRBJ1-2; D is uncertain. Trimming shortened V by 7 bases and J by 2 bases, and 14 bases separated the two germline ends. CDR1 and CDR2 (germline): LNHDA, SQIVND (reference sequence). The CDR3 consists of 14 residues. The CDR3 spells CASTLLVANYGYTF. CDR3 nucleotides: TGTGCCAGTACCCTGCTCGTGGCGAACTATGGCTACACCTTC.

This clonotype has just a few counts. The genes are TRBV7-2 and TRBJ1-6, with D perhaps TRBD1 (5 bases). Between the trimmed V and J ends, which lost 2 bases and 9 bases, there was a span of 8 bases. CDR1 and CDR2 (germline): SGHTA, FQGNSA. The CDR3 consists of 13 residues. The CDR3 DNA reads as TGTGCCAGCAGCTTACAGGGCCGTTCACCCCTCCACTTT. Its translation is CASSLQGRSPLHF.

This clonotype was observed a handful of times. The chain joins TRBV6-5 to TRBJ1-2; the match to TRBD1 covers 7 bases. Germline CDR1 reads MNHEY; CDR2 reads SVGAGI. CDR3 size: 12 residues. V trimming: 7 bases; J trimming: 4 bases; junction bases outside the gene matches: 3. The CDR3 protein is CASTQGTYGYTF. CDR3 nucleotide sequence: TGTGCCAGCACACAGGGGACCTATGGCTACACCTTC.

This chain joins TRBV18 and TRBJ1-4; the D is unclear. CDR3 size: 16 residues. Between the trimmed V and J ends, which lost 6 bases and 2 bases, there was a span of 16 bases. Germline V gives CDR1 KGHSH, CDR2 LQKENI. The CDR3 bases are TGTGCCAGCTCCCCTACCCGTGTAGACACTAATGAAAAACTGTTTTTT. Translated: CASSPTRVDTNEKLFF.

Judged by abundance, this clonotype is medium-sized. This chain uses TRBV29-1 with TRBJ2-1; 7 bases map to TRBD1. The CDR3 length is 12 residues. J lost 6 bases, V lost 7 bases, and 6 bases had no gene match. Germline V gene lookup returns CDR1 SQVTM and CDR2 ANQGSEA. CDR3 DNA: TGCAGCGAAAAGGGGGCAGGCAATGAGCAGTTCTTC. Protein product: CSEKGAGNEQFF.

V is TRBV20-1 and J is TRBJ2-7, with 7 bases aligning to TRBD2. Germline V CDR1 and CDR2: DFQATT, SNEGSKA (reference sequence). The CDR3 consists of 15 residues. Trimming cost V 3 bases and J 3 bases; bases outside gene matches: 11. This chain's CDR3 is CSASNPDTGGYEQYF. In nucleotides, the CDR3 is TGCAGTGCTAGTAACCCGGACACGGGAGGCTACGAGCAGTACTTC.

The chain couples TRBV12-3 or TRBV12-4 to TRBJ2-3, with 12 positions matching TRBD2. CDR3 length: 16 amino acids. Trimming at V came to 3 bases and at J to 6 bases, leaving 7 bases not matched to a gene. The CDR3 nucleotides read TGTGCCAGCAGTTTTGAACTAGCGGGGGGCGGGGATACGCAGTATTTT. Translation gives CASSFELAGGGDTQYF.

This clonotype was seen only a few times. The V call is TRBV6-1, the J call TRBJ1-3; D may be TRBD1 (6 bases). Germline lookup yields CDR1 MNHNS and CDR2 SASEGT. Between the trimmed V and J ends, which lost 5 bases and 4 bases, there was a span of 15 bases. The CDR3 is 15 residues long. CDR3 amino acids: CASSYDWGQGNTIYF. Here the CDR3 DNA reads TGTGCCAGCAGTTACGATTGGGGGCAAGGAAACACCATATATTTT.

This chain's CDR3 is CASTPGGSGNTIYF. CDR3 DNA sequence: TGTGCCAGCACCCCGGGGGGCTCTGGAAACACCATATATTTT. The J gene is TRBJ1-3, the V gene TRBV6-5; possible D gene TRBD1, 5 bases. Germline lookup yields CDR1 MNHEY and CDR2 SVGAGI. This CDR3 region has 14 residues. Trimming took 7 bases from V and 0 from J, leaving 10 bases between them.

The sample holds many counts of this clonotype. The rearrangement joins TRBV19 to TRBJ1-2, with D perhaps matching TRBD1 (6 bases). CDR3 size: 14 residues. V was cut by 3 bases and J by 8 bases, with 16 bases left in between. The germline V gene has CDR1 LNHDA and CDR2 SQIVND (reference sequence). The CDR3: CASSIGQGLGGYTF. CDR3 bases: TGTGCCAGTAGTATCGGGCAGGGGCTTGGCGGCTACACCTTC.

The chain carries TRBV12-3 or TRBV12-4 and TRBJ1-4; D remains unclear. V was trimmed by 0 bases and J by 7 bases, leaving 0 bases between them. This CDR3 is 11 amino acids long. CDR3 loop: CASSLAEKLFF. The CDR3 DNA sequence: TGTGCCAGCAGTTTAGCTGAAAAACTGTTTTTT.

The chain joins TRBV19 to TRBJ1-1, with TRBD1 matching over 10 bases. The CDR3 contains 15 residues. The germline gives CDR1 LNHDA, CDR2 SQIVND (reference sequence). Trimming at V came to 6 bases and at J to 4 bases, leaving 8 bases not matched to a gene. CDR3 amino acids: CASSPRQGASTEAFF. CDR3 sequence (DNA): TGTGCCAGTAGCCCCCGACAGGGGGCGAGCACTGAAGCTTTCTTT.

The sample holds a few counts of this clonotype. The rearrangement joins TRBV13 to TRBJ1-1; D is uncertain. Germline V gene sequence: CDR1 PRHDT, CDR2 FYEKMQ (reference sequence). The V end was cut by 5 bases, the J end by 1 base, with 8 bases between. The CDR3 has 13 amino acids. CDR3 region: CASSRSRNTEAFF. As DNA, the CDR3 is TGTGCCAGCAGCCGAAGCCGGAACACTGAAGCTTTCTTT. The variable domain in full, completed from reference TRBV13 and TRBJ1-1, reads AAGVIQSPRHLIKEKRETATLKCYPIPRHDTVYWYQQGPGQDPQFLISFYEKMQSDKGSIPDRFSAQQFSDYHSELNMSSLELGDSALYFCASSRSRNTEAFFGQGTRLTVV.

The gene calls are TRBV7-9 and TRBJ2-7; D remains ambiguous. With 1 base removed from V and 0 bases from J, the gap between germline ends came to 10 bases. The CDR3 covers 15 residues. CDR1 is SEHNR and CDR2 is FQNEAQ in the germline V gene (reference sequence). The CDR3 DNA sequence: TGTGCCAGCAGCTTAGGGGCAAAGAACTCCTACGAGCAGTACTTC. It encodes CASSLGAKNSYEQYF.

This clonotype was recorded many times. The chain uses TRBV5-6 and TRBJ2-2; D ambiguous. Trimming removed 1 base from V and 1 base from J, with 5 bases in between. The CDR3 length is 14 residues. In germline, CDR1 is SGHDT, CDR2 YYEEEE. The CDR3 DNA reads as TGTGCCAGCAGCTTGTCAGGGAACACCGGGGAGCTGTTTTTT. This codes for CASSLSGNTGELFF.

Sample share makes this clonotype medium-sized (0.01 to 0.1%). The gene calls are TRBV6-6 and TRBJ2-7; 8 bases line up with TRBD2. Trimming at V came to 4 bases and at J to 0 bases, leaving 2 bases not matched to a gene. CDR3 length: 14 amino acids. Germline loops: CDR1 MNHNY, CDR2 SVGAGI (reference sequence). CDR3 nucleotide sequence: TGTGCCAGCAGTTTAGCGGGGAGCTCCTACGAGCAGTACTTC. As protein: CASSLAGSSYEQYF.